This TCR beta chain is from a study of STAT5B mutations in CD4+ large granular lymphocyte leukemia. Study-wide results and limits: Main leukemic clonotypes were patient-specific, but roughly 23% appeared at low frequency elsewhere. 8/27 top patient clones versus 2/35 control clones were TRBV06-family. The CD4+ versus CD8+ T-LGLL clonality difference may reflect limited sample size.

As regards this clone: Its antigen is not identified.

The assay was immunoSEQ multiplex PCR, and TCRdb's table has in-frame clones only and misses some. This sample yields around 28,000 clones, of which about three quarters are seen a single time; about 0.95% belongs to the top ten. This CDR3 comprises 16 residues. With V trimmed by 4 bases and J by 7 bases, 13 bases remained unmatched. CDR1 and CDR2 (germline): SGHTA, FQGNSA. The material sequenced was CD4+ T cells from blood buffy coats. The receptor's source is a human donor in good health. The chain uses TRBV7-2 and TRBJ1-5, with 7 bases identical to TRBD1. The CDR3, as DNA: TGTGCCAGCAGCTCAATGCCCGGGACAGTCGGGCAGCCCCAGCATTTT. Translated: CASSSMPGTVGQPQHF.